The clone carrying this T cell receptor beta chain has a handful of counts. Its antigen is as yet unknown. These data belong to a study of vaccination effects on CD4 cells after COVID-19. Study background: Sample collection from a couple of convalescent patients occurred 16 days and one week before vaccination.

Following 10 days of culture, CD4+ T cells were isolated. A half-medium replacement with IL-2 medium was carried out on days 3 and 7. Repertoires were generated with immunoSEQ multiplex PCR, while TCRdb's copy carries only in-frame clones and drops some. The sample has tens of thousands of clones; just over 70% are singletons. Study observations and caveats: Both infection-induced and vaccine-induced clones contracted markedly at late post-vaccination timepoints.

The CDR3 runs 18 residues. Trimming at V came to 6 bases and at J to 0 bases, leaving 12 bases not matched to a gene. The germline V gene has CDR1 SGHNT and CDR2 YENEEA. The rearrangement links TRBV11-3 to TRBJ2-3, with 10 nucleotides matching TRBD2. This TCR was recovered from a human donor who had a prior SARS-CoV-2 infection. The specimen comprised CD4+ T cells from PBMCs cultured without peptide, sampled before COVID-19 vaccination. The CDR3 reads CASSRGLASYLSTDTQYF. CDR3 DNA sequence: TGTGCCAGCAGTCGGGGACTAGCGAGCTATCTTAGCACAGATACGCAGTATTTT. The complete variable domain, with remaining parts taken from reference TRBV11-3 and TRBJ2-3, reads EAGVVQSPRYKIIEKKQPVAFWCNPISGHNTLYWYLQNLGQGPELLIRYENEEAVDDSQLPKDRFSAERLKGVDSTLKIQPAELGDSAVYLCASSRGLASYLSTDTQYFGPGTRLTVL.